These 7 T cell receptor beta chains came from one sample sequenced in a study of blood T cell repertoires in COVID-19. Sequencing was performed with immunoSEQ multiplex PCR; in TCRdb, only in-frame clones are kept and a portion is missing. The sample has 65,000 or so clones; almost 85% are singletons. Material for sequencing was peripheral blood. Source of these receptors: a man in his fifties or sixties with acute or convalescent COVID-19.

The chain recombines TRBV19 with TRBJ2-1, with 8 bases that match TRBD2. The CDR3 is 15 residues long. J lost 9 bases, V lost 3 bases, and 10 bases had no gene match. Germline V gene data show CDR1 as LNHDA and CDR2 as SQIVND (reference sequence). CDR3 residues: CASSIPGTRISEQFF. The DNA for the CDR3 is TGTGCCAGTAGTATCCCCGGGACTAGAATCAGTGAGCAGTTCTTC.

The CDR3 DNA sequence: TGTGCCAGCAGTGAGGTATTACCTTCTGGCGAAAAACTGTTTTTT. Its protein product is CASSEVLPSGEKLFF. The rearrangement links TRBV2 to TRBJ1-4, with no clear D. CDR1 SNHLY and CDR2 FYNNEI come from the germline V gene. Trimming left V 3 bases short and J 8 bases short, with 16 bases between. The CDR3 has 15 residues.

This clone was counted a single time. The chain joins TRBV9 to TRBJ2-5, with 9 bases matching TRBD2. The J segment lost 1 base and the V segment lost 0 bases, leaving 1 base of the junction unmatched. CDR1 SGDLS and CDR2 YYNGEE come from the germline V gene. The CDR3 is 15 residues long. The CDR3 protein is CASSVDSGGQETQYF. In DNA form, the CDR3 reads TGTGCCAGCAGCGTAGATAGCGGGGGCCAAGAGACCCAGTACTTC.

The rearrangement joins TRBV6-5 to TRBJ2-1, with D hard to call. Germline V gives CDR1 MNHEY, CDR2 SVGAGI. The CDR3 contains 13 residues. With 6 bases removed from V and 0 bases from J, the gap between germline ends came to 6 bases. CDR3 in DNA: TGTGCCAGCAGAAGAGGCTCCTACAATGAGCAGTTCTTC. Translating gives CASRRGSYNEQFF.

CDR3 protein: CASSFPPGTNLAKNIQYF. In DNA, the CDR3 is TGTGCCAGCAGCTTTCCACCCGGGACTAATCTAGCCAAAAACATTCAGTACTTC. The chain links TRBV11-3 to TRBJ2-4; 7 bases are shared with TRBD2. Germline V gives CDR1 SGHNT, CDR2 YENEEA. This CDR3 contains 18 residues. J lost 0 bases, V lost 3 bases, and 11 bases had no gene match.

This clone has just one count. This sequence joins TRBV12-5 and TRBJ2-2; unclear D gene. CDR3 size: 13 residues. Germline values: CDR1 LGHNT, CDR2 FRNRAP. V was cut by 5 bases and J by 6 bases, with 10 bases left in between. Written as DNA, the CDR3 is TGTGCTAGTGGTCTAGAGCTGTCCGGGGAGCTGTTTTTT. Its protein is CASGLELSGELFF.

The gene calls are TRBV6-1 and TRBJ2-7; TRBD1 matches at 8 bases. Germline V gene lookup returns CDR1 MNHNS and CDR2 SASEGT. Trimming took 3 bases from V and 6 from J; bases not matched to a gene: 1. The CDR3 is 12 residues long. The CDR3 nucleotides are TGTGCCAGCAGTGACAGGGGGCGCGAGCAGTACTTC. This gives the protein CASSDRGREQYF.